Sequencing of this T cell receptor (beta chain) was carried out in a study of cytomegalovirus exposure and HLA in healthy donors. The PCR had 60 Vbeta and 13 Jbeta primers. Clones were read by immunoSEQ multiplex PCR, and TCRdb kept only the in-frame ones, dropping some. The table includes fewer than 250,000 clones, 70% to 75% detected once. This clone was seen a few times. What it binds is unknown. Study-wide findings and caveats: Because they were indistinguishable, some V segments, including TRBV6-2 and TRBV6-3, were excluded.

The CDR3 is made up of 12 amino acids. The germline V gene encodes CDR1 SNHLY and CDR2 FYNNEI. Trimming took off 3 bases at V and 8 bases at J, with 10 bases between the two ends. The specimen sequenced was PBMCs. The rearrangement links TRBV2 to TRBJ1-1, with a possible D match to TRBD1 (6 bases). The receptor's source is a man aged 30 to 45 in good health and CMV-seropositive. CDR3 sequence: CASSDRGLEAFF. The DNA of the CDR3 is TGTGCCAGCAGTGATAGGGGGTTAGAAGCTTTCTTT.